This T cell receptor (beta chain) was retrieved from a study of T cells in Graves' hyperthyroidism and ophthalmopathy. This clonotype appeared many times. Regions amplified from RNA transcripts were the TCR beta CDR3 regions. HTBI primers drove first-round RT-PCR of the TCR CDR3. Each CDR3 protein gets one entry after TCRdb re-called the multiplex PCR reads with MiXCR. The sample yields about 250,000 distinct CDR3 sequences, around 22% seen once. The CDR3 is made up of 15 amino acids. In germline, CDR1 is KGHSH, CDR2 LQKENI. V was pared by 0 bases and J by 10 bases, with 9 bases of the junction left unmatched.

The sample taken for sequencing was blood. The chain combines TRBV18 with TRBJ2-1, with 7 bases fitting TRBD1. This sequence was found in a man aged 25 to 45 with Graves' ophthalmopathy. DNA for the CDR3: TGTGCCAGCTCACCACCAGGGGGCCTACGCGAAGAGCAGTTCTTC. Its translation: CASSPPGGLREEQFF.